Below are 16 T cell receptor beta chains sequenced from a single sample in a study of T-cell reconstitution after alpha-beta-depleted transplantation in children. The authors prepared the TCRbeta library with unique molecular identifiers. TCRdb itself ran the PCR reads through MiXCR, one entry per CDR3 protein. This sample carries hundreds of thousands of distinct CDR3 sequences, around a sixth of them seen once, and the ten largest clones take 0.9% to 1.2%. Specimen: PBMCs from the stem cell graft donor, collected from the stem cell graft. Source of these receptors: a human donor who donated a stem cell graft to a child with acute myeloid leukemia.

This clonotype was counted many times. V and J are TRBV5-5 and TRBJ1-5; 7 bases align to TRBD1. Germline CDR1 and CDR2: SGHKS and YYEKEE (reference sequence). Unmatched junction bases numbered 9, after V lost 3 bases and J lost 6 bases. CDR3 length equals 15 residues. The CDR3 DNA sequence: TGTGCCAGCAGCTCAACAGGGGTCTACAGTCAGCCCCAGCATTTT. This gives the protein CASSSTGVYSQPQHF.

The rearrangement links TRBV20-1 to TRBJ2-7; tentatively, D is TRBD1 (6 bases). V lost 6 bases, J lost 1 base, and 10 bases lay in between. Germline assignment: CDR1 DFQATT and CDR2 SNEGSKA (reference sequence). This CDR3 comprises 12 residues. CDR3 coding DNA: TGCAGTGCCAAACAGGGTTCCTACGAGCAGTACGTC. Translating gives CSAKQGSYEQYV.

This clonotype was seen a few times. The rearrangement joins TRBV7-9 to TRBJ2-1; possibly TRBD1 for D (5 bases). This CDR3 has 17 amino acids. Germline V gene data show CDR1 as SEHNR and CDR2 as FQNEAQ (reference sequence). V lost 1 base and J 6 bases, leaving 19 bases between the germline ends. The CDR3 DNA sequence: TGTGCCAGCAGCTTAGTTGGTAAAGGAGCCCAGGGCAATGAGCAGTTCTTC. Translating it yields CASSLVGKGAQGNEQFF.

The CDR3 DNA follows: TGTGCCAGCAGCTTAGGCGGGGGGGCCGATATTGAGCAGTTCTTC. Translated: CASSLGGGADIEQFF. The chain recombines TRBV7-7 with TRBJ2-1, with 9 bases fitting TRBD2. V was clipped by 1 base and J by 9 bases; unmatched bases: 7. The CDR3 is 15 residues long. Looked up from germline, CDR1 is SSHAT and CDR2 is FNYEAQ (reference sequence).

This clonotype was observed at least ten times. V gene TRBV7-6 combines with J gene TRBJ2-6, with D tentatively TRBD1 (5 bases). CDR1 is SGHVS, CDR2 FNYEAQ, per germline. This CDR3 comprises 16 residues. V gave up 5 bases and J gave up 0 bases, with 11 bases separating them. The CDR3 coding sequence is TGTGCCAGCAGCCCACAGGTCACCTCTGGGGCCAACGTCCTGACTTTC. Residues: CASSPQVTSGANVLTF. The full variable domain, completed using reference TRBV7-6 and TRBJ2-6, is GAGVSQSPRYKVTKRGQDVALRCDPISGHVSLYWYRQALGQGPEFLTYFNYEAQQDKSGLPNDRFSAERPEGSISTLTIQRTEQRDSAMYRCASSPQVTSGANVLTFGAGSRLTVL.

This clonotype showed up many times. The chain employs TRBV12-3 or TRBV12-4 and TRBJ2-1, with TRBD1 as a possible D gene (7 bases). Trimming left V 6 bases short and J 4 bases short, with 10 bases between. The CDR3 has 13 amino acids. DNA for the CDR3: TGTGCCAGCAGGGCGGGACAGTACAATGAGCAGTTCTTC. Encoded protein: CASRAGQYNEQFF.

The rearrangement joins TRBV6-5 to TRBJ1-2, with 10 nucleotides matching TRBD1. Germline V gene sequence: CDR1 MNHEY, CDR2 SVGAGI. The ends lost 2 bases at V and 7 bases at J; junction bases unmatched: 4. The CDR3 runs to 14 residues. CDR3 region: CASSYHDRGLGYTF. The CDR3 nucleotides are TGTGCCAGCAGTTACCATGACAGGGGGCTTGGCTACACCTTC.

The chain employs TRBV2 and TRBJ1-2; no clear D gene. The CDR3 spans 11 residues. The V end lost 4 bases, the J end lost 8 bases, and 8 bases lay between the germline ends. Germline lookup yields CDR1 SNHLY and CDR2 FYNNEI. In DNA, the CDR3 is TGTGCCAGCAGTGTGATAGTCGGCTACACCTTC. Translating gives CASSVIVGYTF.

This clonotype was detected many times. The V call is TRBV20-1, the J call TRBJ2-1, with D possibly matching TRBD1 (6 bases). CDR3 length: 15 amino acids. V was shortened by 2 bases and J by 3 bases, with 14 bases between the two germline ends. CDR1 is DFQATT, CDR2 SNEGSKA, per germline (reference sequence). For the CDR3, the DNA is TGCAGTGCTAGACCTACAGGGTCTATCTACAATGAGCAGTTCTTC. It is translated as CSARPTGSIYNEQFF.

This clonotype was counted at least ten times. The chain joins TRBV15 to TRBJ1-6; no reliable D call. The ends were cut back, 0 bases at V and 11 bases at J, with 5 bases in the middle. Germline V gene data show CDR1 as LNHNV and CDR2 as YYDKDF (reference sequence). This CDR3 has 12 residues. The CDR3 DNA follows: TGTGCCACCAGCAGAGACTTCGCACCCCTCCACTTT. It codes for CATSRDFAPLHF.

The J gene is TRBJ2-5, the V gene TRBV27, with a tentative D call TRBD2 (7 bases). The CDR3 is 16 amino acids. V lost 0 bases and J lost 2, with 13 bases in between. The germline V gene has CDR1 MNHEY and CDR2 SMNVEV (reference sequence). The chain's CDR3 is CASSLSRGAGQETQYF. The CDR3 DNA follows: TGTGCCAGCAGTTTATCTCGGGGGGCGGGGCAAGAGACCCAGTACTTC.

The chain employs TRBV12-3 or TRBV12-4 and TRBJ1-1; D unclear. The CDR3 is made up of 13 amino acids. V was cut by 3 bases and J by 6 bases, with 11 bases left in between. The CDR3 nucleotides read TGTGCCAGCAGTTTCTCCCCTTCGGCTGAAGCTTTCTTT. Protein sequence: CASSFSPSAEAFF.

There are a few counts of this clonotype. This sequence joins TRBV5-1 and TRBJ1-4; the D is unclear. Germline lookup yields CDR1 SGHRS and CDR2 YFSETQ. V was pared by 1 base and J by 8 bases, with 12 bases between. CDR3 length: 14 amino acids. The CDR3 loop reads CASSLIGPEEKLFF. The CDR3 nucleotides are TGCGCCAGCAGCTTGATCGGACCGGAGGAAAAACTGTTTTTT.

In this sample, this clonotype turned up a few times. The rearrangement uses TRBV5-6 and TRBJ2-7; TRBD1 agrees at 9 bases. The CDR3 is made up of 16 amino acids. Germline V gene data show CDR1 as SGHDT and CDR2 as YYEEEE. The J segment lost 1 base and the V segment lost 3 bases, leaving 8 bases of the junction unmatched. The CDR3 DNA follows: TGTGCCAGCAGCTCAGGACAGGGGTGGGCTTCCTACGAGCAGTACTTC. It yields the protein CASSSGQGWASYEQYF.

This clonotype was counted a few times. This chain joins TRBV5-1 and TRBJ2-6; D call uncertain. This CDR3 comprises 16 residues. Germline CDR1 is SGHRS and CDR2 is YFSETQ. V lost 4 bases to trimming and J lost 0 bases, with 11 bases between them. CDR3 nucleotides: TGCGCCAGCAGCACGACCGTCCGCTCTGGGGCCAACGTCCTGACTTTC. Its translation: CASSTTVRSGANVLTF.

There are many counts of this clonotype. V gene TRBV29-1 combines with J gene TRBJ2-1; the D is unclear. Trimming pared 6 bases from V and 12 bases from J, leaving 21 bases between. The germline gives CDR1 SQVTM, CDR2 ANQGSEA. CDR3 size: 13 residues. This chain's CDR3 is CSVPTTLGTGQFF. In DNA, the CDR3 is TGCAGCGTGCCCACCACACTTGGAACGGGGCAGTTCTTC.